This T cell receptor (beta chain) stems from a study of cytomegalovirus exposure and HLA in healthy donors. With V trimmed by 4 bases and J by 5 bases, 6 bases remained unmatched. Germline V gene sequence: CDR1 MGHRA, CDR2 YSYEKL. The CDR3 totals 15 residues. Turning to this clone: The target antigen is unknown.

Findings of the study overall: In a later analysis, DRB1 alleles had the most associated TCRs; HLA-C alleles the fewest. In a later analysis, TCR beta V- and J-gene trimming was associated with a missense DCLRE1C variant. What a later analysis showed was that several of the most significant clusters appeared linked to common viral pathogens.

60 Vbeta and 13 Jbeta primers were used in PCR. Using immunoSEQ multiplex PCR, the repertoire was profiled, and TCRdb retains in-frame clones only, with some absent. Its listing shows around 140,000 clones. The sample consisted of PBMCs. The sequence was obtained from a woman between 18 and 29 years old in good health and CMV-seronegative. The chain carries TRBV4-1 and TRBJ2-1; 9 bases line up with TRBD1. The CDR3 reads CASSRQQGANNEQFF. CDR3 DNA: TGCGCCAGCAGCCGCCAACAGGGGGCTAACAATGAGCAGTTCTTC.